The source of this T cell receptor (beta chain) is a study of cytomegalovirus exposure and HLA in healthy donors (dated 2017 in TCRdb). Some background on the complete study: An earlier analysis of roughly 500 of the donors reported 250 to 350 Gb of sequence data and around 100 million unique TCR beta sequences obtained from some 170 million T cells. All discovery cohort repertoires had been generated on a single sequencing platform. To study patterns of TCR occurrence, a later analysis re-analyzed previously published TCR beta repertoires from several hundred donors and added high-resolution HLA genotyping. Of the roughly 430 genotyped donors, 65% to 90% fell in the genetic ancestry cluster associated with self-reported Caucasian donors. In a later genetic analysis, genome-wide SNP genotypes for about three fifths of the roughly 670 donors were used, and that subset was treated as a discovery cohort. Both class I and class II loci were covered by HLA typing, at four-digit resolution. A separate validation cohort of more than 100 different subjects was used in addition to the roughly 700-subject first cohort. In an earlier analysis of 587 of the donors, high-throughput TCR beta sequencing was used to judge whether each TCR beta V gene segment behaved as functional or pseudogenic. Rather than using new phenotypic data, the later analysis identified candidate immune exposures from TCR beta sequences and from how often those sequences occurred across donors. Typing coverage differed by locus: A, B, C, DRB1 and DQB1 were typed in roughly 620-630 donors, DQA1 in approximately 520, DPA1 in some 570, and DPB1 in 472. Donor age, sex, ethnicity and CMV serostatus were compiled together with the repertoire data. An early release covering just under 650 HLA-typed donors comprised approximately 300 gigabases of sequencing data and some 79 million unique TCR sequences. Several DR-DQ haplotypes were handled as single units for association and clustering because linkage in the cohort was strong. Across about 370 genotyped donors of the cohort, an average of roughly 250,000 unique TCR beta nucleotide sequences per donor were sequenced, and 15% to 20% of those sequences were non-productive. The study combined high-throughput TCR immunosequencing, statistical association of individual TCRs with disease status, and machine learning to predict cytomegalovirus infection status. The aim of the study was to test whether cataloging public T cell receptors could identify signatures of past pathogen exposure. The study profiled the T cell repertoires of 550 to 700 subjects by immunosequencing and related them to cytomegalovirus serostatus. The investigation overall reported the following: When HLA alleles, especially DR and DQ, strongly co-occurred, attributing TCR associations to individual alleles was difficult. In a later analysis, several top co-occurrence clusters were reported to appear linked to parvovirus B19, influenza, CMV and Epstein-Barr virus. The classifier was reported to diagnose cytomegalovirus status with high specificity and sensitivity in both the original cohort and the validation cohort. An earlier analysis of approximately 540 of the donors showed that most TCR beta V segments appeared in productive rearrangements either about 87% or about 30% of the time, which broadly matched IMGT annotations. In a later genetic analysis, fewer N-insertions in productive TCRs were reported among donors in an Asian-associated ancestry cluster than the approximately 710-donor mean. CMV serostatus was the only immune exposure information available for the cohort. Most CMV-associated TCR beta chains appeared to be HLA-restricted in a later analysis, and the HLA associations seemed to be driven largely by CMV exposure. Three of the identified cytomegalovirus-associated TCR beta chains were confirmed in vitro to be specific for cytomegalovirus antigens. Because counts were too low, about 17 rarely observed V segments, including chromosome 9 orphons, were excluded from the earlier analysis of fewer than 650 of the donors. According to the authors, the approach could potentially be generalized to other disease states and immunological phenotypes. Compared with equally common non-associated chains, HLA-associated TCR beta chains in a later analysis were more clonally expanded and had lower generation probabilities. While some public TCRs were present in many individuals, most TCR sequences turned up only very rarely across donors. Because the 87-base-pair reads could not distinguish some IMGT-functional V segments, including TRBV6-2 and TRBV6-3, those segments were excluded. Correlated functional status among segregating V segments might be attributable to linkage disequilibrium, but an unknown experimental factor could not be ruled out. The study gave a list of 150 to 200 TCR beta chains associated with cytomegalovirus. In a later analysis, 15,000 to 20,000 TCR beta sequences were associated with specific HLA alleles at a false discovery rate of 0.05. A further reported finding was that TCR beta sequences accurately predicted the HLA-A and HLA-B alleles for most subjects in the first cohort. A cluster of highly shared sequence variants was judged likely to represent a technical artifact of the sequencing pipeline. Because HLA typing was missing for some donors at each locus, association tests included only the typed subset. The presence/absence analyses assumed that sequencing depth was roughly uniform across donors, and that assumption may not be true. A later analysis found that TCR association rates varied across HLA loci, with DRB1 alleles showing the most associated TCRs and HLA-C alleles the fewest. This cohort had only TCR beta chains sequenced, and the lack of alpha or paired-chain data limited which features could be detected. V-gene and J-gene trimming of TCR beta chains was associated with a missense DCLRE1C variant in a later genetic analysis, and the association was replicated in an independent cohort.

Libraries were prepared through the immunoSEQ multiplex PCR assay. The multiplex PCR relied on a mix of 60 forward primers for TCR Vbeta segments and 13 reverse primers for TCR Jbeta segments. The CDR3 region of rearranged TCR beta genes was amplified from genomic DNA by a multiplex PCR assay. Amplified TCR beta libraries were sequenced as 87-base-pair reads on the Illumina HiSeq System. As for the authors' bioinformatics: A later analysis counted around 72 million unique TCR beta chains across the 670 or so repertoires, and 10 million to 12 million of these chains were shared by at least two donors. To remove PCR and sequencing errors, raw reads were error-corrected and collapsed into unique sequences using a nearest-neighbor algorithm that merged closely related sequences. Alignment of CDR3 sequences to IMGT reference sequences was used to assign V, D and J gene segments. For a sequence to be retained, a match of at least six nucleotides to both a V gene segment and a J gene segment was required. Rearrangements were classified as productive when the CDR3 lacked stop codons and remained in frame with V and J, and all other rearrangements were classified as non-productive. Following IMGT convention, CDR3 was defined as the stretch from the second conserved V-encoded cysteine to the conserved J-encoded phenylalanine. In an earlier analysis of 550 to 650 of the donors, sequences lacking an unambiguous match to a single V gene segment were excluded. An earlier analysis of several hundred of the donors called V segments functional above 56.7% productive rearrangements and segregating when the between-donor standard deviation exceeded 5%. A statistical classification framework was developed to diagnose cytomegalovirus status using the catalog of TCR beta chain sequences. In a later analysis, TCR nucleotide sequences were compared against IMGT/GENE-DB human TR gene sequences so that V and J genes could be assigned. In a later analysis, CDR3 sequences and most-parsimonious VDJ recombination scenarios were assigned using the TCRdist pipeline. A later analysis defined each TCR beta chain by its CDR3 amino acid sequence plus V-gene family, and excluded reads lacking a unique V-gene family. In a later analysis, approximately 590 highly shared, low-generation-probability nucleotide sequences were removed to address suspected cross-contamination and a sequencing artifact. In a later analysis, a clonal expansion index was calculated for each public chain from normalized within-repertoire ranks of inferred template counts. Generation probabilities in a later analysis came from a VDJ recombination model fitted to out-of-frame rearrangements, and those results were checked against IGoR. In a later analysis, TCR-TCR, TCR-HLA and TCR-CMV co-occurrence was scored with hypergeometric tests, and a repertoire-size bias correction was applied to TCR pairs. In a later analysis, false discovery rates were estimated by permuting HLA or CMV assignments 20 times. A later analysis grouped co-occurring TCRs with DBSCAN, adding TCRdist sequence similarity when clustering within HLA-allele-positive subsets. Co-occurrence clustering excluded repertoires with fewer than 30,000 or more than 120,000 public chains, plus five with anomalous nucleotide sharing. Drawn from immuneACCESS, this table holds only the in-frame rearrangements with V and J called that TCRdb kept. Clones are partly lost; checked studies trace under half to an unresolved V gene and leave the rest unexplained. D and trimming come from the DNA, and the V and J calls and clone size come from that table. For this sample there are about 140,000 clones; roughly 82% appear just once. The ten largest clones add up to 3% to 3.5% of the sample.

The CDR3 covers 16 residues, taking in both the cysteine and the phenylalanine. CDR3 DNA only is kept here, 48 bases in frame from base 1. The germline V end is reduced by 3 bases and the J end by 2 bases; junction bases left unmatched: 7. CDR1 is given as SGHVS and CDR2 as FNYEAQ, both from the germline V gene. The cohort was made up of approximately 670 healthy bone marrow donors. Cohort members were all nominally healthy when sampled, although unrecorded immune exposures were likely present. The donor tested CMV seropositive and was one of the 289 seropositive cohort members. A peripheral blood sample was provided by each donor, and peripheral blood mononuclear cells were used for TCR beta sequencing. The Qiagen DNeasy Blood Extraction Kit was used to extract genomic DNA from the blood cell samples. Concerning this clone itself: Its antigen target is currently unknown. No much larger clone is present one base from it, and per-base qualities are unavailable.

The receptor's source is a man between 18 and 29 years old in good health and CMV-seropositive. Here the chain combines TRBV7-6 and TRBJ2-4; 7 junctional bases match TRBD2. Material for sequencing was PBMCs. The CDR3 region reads CASSFGGRATKNIQYF. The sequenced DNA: TGTGCCAGCAGCTTTGGAGGGAGGGCGACCAAAAACATTCAGTACTTC. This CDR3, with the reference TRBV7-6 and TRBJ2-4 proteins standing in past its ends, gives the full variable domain GAGVSQSPRYKVTKRGQDVALRCDPISGHVSLYWYRQALGQGPEFLTYFNYEAQQDKSGLPNDRFSAERPEGSISTLTIQRTEQRDSAMYRCASSFGGRATKNIQYFGAGTRLSVL.